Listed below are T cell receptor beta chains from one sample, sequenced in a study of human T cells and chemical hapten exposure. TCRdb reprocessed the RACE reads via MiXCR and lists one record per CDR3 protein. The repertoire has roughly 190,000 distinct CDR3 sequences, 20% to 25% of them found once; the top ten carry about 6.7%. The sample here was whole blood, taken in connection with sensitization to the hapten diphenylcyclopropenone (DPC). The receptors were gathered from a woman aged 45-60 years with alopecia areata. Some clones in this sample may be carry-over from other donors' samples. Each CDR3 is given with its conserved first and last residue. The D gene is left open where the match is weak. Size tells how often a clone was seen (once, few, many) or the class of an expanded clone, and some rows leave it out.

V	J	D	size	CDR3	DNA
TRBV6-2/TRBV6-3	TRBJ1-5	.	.	CASSYGSRNQPQHF	TGTGCCAGCAGTTACGGATCAAGAAATCAGCCCCAGCATTTT
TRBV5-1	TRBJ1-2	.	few	CASATYQDYGYTF	TGCGCCAGCGCTACATATCAAGACTATGGCTACACCTTC
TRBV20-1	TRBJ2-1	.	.	CSASSPPDMEEQFF	TGCAGTGCTTCCAGTCCGCCTGACATGGAAGAGCAGTTCTTC
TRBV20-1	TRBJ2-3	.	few	CSARGFGTDTQYF	TGCAGTGCCCGGGGCTTCGGCACAGATACGCAGTATTTT
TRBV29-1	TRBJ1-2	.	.	CSVELRENGYTF	TGCAGCGTCGAGCTCAGGGAGAATGGCTACACCTTC
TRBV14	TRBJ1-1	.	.	CASSQVGRAAGAFF	TGTGCCAGCAGCCAAGTTGGCCGGGCCGCCGGAGCTTTCTTT
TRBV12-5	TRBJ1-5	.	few	CASGWMSFNGSNQPQHF	TGTGCTAGTGGCTGGATGTCCTTTAATGGGAGCAATCAGCCCCAGCATTTT
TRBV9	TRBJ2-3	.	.	CASSVGQALESDTQYF	TGTGCCAGCAGCGTAGGGCAGGCGTTGGAATCAGATACGCAGTATTTT
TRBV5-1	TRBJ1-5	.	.	CASSPVDSSNQPQHF	TGCGCCAGCAGCCCGGTTGACAGTAGCAATCAGCCCCAGCATTTT
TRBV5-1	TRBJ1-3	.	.	CASSYTGADTIYF	TGCGCCAGCAGCTATACAGGTGCGGACACCATATATTTT
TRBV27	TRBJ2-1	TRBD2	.	CASNSISGSSYNEQFF	TGTGCCAGCAACTCAATTAGCGGGAGCTCCTACAATGAGCAGTTCTTC
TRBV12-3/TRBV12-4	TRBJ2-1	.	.	CASSLGLNYNEQFF	TGTGCCAGCAGTTTGGGACTTAACTACAATGAGCAGTTCTTC
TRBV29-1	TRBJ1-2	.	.	CSGGEGPFGYTF	TGCAGCGGGGGCGAAGGACCGTTTGGCTACACCTTC
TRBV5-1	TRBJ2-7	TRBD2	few	CASSLAAAGASYEQYF	TGCGCCAGCAGCTTGGCTGCGGCGGGAGCCAGCTACGAGCAGTACTTC
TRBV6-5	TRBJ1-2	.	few	CASSLEGVDGYTF	TGTGCCAGCAGCCTTGAGGGGGTGGATGGCTACACCTTC
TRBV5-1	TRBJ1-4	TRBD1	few	CASSPWDSGREKLFF	TGCGCCAGCAGCCCATGGGACAGCGGGAGGGAAAAACTGTTTTTT
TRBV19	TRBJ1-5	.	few	CASSAGYRETTKNQPQHF	TGTGCCAGTAGTGCCGGCTACAGGGAAACCACGAAAAATCAGCCCCAGCATTTT
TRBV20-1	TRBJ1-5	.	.	CSTRRPFGNQPQHF	TGCAGTACGAGGAGGCCTTTTGGCAATCAGCCCCAGCATTTT
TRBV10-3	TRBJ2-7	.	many	CAISAQDSYEQYF	TGTGCCATCAGTGCTCAGGACTCCTACGAGCAGTACTTC
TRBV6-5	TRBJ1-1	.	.	CASSPLLGTLEAFF	TGTGCCAGCAGTCCCCTTTTAGGGACGCTTGAAGCTTTCTTT
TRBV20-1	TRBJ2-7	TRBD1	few	CSARINGQDPYEQYF	TGCAGTGCTAGAATCAATGGACAGGACCCCTACGAGCAGTACTTC
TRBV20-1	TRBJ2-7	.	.	CSARVPGTPPSEQYF	TGCAGTGCTAGAGTTCCCGGGACTCCGCCGTCTGAGCAGTACTTC